This TCR beta chain was identified during a study of blood T cell repertoires in COVID-19. Background on the study: Acute and convalescent COVID-19 samples came from the United States, Italy and Spain.

Germline V gene sequence: CDR1 SGHRS, CDR2 YFSETQ. V gave up 4 bases and J gave up 3 bases, with 8 bases separating them. The CDR3 is 12 residues long. Sequencing was performed with immunoSEQ multiplex PCR; in TCRdb, only in-frame clones are kept and a portion is missing. The sample lists some 290,000 clones, 86% occurring once. The J gene is TRBJ2-7, the V gene TRBV5-1; maybe TRBD1 (5 bases). Sequenced: peripheral blood. This TCR was recovered from a man aged 18 to 35 with active or convalescent COVID-19. In nucleotides, the CDR3 is TGCGCCAGCAGCGATGACAGCTACGAGCAGTACTTC. Protein sequence: CASSDDSYEQYF.